The 20 T cell receptor beta chains below all came from one sample that was sequenced in a study of a mutant IDH1 vaccine in newly diagnosed glioma. Time point indicated: week 35, safety follow-up. One vaccine dose held 300 ug of mutant IDH1 20-mer peptide and came with topical imiquimod. These receptors have no identified antigens. Profiled with immunoSEQ multiplex PCR; TCRdb holds only in-frame clones, not every one. There are fewer than 70,000 clones in the sample; around 84% occur only once, and 2% lies in the top ten. Sequenced here: PBMCs, sampled from a glioma patient whose treatment included an IDH1 peptide vaccine. These receptor sequences come from a young man with glioma.

The chain joins TRBV27 to TRBJ1-4, with D hard to call. Trimming took off 4 bases at V and 4 bases at J, with 7 bases between the two ends. Per the germline V gene, CDR1 is MNHEY and CDR2 is SMNVEV (reference sequence). This CDR3 has 13 amino acids. The CDR3 protein is CASSSRLNEKLFF. As DNA, the CDR3 is TGTGCCAGCAGTTCAAGACTTAATGAAAAACTGTTTTTT.

The V gene is TRBV2, the J gene TRBJ2-2, with 9 bases fitting TRBD2. Germline-derived CDR1 and CDR2 are SNHLY and FYNNEI. This CDR3 comprises 14 residues. J was trimmed by 5 bases and V by 9 bases; bases with no gene match: 7. CDR3 bases: TGTGCCAGTGAGCGGGAGGCAGGGACCGGGGAGCTGTTTTTT. Translated, it gives CASEREAGTGELFF.

The chain employs TRBV27 and TRBJ2-3; 12 bases are a match to TRBD2. The V gene's germline CDR1 is MNHEY and CDR2 SMNVEV (reference sequence). This CDR3 spans 15 amino acids. After removal of 5 bases from V and 5 bases from J, the junction contained 5 bases not matched to a gene. CDR3 nucleotides: TGTGCCAGCAGTCCCAGACTAGCGGGGGAAGATACGCAGTATTTT. Protein sequence: CASSPRLAGEDTQYF.

The rearrangement uses TRBV28 and TRBJ2-1; tentatively, D is TRBD1 (6 bases). CDR1 and CDR2 (germline): MDHEN, SYDVKM. The CDR3 has 13 amino acids. Trimming cost V 6 bases and J 4 bases, with 10 bases left between them. For the CDR3, the DNA is TGTGCCAGCAGCTTACAGGGTTACAATGAGCAGTTCTTC. This translates into CASSLQGYNEQFF. Based on the CDR3 plus reference TRBV28 and TRBJ2-1, the full variable domain is DVKVTQSSRYLVKRTGEKVFLECVQDMDHENMFWYRQDPGLGLRLIYFSYDVKMKEKGDIPEGYSVSREKKERFSLILESASTNQTSMYLCASSLQGYNEQFFGPGTRLTVL.

The V gene is TRBV9, the J gene TRBJ2-3; either TRBD1 or TRBD2 may fit D (5 bases each). Germline V lookup: CDR1 SGDLS, CDR2 YYNGEE. V dropped 4 bases and J dropped 3 bases, with 18 bases sitting between them. The CDR3 consists of 16 residues. CDR3 region: CASSPGRAGWTDTQYF. CDR3 DNA sequence: TGTGCCAGCAGCCCGGGAAGGGCAGGGTGGACAGATACGCAGTATTTT.

This clone showed up just a few times. The chain uses TRBV5-5 and TRBJ2-2; D not resolved. The CDR3 is 17 residues long. Germline V gives CDR1 SGHKS, CDR2 YYEKEE (reference sequence). The V and J ends lost 2 bases and 2 bases respectively, with 16 bases between them. The CDR3 sequence is CASSFDTRRANTGELFF. DNA for the CDR3: TGTGCCAGCAGCTTTGACACACGCAGAGCCAACACCGGGGAGCTGTTTTTT.

The chain has TRBV19 and TRBJ2-7, with 9 nucleotides matching TRBD1. This CDR3 spans 15 amino acids. Germline CDR1 is LNHDA and CDR2 is SQIVND (reference sequence). Trimming took 5 bases from V and 5 from J; bases not matched to a gene: 10. As DNA, the CDR3 is TGTGCCAGTAGTTCCGGGACAGGGCGTCTCCACGAGCAGTACTTC. Translated, it gives CASSSGTGRLHEQYF.

V gene TRBV29-1 combines with J gene TRBJ2-7; D ambiguous. Germline-derived CDR1 and CDR2 are SQVTM and ANQGSEA. This CDR3 comprises 14 residues. V shed 4 bases and J shed 4 bases, with 17 bases lying between them. DNA for the CDR3: TGCAGCGTTGGGGCCACAACGAACTTGTACGAGCAGTACTTC. Translation: CSVGATTNLYEQYF.

The CDR3 reads CASSFAGGYDEQYF. In nucleotides, the CDR3 is TGTGCCAGCAGCTTCGCAGGGGGGTACGACGAGCAGTACTTC. The chain employs TRBV5-4 and TRBJ2-7, with D tentatively TRBD1 (7 bases). Per the germline V gene, CDR1 is SGHNT and CDR2 is YYREEE (reference sequence). V was cut by 2 bases and J by 5 bases, with 14 bases left in between. There are 14 residues in the CDR3. Full variable domain (rest looked up from reference TRBV5-4 and TRBJ2-7): ETGVTQSPTHLIKTRGQQVTLRCSSQSGHNTVSWYQQALGQGPQFIFQYYREEENGRGNFPPRFSGLQFPNYSSELNVNALELDDSALYLCASSFAGGYDEQYFGPGTRLTVT.

The CDR3 reads CASSSGTSGGYTGELFF. CDR3 nucleotide sequence: TGTGCCAGCAGCTCTGGGACTAGCGGGGGATACACCGGGGAGCTGTTTTTT. The chain carries TRBV7-9 and TRBJ2-2, with 14 bases lining up with TRBD2. This CDR3 is 17 amino acids long. The trim removed 4 bases at V and 3 bases at J, leaving 4 bases unmatched. Looked up from germline, CDR1 is SEHNR and CDR2 is FQNEAQ (reference sequence).

The genes are TRBV27 and TRBJ2-1, with D tentatively TRBD2 (5 bases). Deletions cut 3 bases from V and 7 bases from J, with 13 bases between. In germline, CDR1 is MNHEY, CDR2 SMNVEV (reference sequence). This CDR3 comprises 14 residues. The CDR3 nucleotides read TGTGCCAGCAGTTTTGGCGGAGCGGAAAATGAGCAGTTCTTC. Translation: CASSFGGAENEQFF.

The CDR3 DNA sequence: TGCGCCAGCAGGGGAGGAATTGGAGATAATTCACCCCTCCACTTT. Its protein is CASRGGIGDNSPLHF. The rearrangement links TRBV5-1 to TRBJ1-6; D unresolved. Germline loops: CDR1 SGHRS, CDR2 YFSETQ. V dropped 5 bases and J dropped 5 bases, with 14 bases sitting between them. This CDR3 has 15 residues. The full variable domain, completed using reference TRBV5-1 and TRBJ1-6, is KAGVTQTPRYLIKTRGQQVTLSCSPISGHRSVSWYQQTPGQGLQFLFEYFSETQRNKGNFPGRFSGRQFSNSRSEMNVSTLELGDSALYLCASRGGIGDNSPLHFGNGTRLTVT.

This sequence joins TRBV19 and TRBJ2-5; D is unresolved. CDR1 LNHDA and CDR2 SQIVND come from the germline V gene (reference sequence). There are 13 residues in the CDR3. Between the trimmed V and J ends, which lost 4 bases and 7 bases, there was a span of 13 bases. CDR3 residues: CASSKVGLGTQYF. The CDR3 coding sequence is TGTGCCAGTAGTAAAGTTGGGCTAGGGACCCAGTACTTC.

The chain joins TRBV30 to TRBJ2-2; D not resolved. The V gene lost 2 bases and the J gene lost 3 bases, with 4 bases spanning the gap. The CDR3 contains 12 residues. Per germline, CDR1 GTSNPN and CDR2 SVGIG (reference sequence). CDR3 sequence: CAWSFDTGELFF. The CDR3 nucleotides read TGTGCCTGGAGTTTTGACACCGGGGAGCTGTTTTTT.

This rearrangement joins TRBV6-5 to TRBJ2-7, with 8 bases matching TRBD1. This CDR3 is built from 14 residues. V shed 2 bases, J shed 2 bases, and the junction held 2 bases outside the gene matches. CDR1 is MNHEY, CDR2 SVGAGI, per germline. Here the CDR3 reads CASSYDRGTYEQYF. As DNA, the CDR3 is TGTGCCAGCAGTTACGACAGGGGTACCTACGAGCAGTACTTC.

The chain couples TRBV5-1 to TRBJ1-2; 10 nucleotides agree with TRBD1. CDR1 SGHRS and CDR2 YFSETQ come from the germline V gene. The CDR3 is 14 amino acids. Germline trimming cut 4 bases from V and 5 bases from J; bases unmatched to any gene: 5. CDR3 loop: CASSPGDRGYGYTF. CDR3 nucleotides: TGCGCCAGCAGCCCGGGGGACAGGGGATATGGCTACACCTTC.

The chain joins TRBV28 to TRBJ2-7, with D tentatively TRBD1 or TRBD2 (5 bases each). CDR1 and CDR2 (germline): MDHEN, SYDVKM. The CDR3 consists of 13 residues. The V and J ends lost 2 bases and 7 bases respectively, with 12 bases between them. CDR3 in DNA: TGTGCCAGCAGTTTAGGGGCGGGTGGAGAGCAGTACTTC. It codes for CASSLGAGGEQYF.

In this sample, this clone turned up once. The chain has TRBV28 and TRBJ2-1; D perhaps matches TRBD2 (5 bases). Germline V lookup: CDR1 MDHEN, CDR2 SYDVKM. V lost 6 bases and J 1 base, leaving 10 bases between the germline ends. The CDR3 extends over 14 amino acids. Here the CDR3 DNA reads TGTGCCAGCAGCCGTAGCGAGTCCTACAATGAGCAGTTCTTC. Protein: CASSRSESYNEQFF. Using reference TRBV28 and TRBJ2-1 for the parts outside the CDR3, the full variable domain is DVKVTQSSRYLVKRTGEKVFLECVQDMDHENMFWYRQDPGLGLRLIYFSYDVKMKEKGDIPEGYSVSREKKERFSLILESASTNQTSMYLCASSRSESYNEQFFGPGTRLTVL.

The chain joins TRBV25-1 to TRBJ2-2; D unresolved. CDR3 length: 14 residues. Per the germline V gene, CDR1 is MGHDK and CDR2 is SYGVNS. Trimming removed 1 base at V and 0 bases at J, with 3 bases between. The CDR3 bases are TGTGCCAGCAGTGAATCGGCGAACACCGGGGAGCTGTTTTTT. It codes for CASSESANTGELFF.

The chain combines TRBV10-2 with TRBJ2-5, with D perhaps TRBD1 (6 bases). This CDR3 comprises 12 residues. Between the trimmed V and J ends, which lost 8 bases and 7 bases, there was a span of 14 bases. In germline, CDR1 is WSHSY, CDR2 SAAADI. CDR3 protein: CASGPGVVTQYF. DNA for the CDR3: TGCGCCAGCGGCCCAGGGGTGGTGACCCAGTACTTC.